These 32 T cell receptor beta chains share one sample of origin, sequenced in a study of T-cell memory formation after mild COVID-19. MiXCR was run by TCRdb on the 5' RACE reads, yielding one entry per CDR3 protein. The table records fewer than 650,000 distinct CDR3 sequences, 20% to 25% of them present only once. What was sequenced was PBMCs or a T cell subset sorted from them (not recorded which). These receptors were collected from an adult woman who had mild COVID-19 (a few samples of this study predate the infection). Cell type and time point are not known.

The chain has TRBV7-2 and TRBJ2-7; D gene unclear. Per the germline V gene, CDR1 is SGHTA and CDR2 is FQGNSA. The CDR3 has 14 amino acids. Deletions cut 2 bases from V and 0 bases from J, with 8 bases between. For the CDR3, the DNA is TGTGCCAGCAGCTTACCGCCCTTCTCCTACGAGCAGTACTTC. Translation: CASSLPPFSYEQYF.

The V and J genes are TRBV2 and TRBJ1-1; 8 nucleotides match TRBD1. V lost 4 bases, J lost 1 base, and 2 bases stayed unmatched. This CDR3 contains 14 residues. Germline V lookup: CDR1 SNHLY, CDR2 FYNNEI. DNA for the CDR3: TGTGCCAGCAGTGTACAGGGGGGGAACACTGAAGCTTTCTTT. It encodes CASSVQGGNTEAFF.

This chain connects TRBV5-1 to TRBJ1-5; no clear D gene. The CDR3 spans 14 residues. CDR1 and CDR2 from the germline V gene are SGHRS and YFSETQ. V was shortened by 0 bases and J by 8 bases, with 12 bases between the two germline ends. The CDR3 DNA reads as TGCGCCAGCAGCTTGGTAGGGCTTACGGAGCCCCAGCATTTT. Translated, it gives CASSLVGLTEPQHF.

CDR3 sequence: CASSPITGGYTF. The CDR3 DNA reads TGTGCCAGCTCACCAATTACTGGGGGCTACACCTTC. The rearrangement joins TRBV18 to TRBJ1-2; no definite D call. The CDR3 contains 12 residues. Looked up from germline, CDR1 is KGHSH and CDR2 is LQKENI. Trimming took off 2 bases at V and 8 bases at J, with 9 bases between the two ends.

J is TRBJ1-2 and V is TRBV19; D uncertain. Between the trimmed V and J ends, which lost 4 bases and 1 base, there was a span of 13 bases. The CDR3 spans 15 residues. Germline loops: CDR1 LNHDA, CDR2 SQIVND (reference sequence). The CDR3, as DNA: TGTGCCAGTAGTACCCCGGAGGTTTTTAACTATGGCTACACCTTC. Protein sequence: CASSTPEVFNYGYTF.

The CDR3 DNA sequence: TGTGCCACCAGTGATTTGGGACAGGGGTCCACAGATACGCAGTATTTT. This encodes CATSDLGQGSTDTQYF. This chain uses TRBV24-1 with TRBJ2-3; 9 nucleotides match TRBD1. Germline trimming cut 0 bases from V and 2 bases from J; bases unmatched to any gene: 2. CDR3 size: 16 residues. Germline V lookup: CDR1 KGHDR, CDR2 SFDVKD.

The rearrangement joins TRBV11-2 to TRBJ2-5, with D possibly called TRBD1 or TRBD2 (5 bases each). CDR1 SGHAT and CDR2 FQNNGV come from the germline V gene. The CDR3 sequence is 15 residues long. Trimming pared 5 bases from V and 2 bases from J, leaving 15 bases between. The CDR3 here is CASSPTGTLQETQYF. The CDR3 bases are TGTGCCAGCAGCCCGACCGGGACGTTACAAGAGACCCAGTACTTC.

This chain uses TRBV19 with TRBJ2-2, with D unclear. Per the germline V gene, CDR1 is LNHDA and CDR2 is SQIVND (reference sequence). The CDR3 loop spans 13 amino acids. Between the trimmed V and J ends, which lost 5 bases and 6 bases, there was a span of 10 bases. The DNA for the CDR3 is TGTGCCAGTAGTCCCAACTCGGCCGGGGAGCTGTTTTTT. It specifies CASSPNSAGELFF.

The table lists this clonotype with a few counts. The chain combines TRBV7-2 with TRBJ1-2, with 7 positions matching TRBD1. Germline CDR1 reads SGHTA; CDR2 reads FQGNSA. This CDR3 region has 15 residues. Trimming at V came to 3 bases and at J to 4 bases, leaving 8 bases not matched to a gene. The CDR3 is CASSLTGPPGYGYTF. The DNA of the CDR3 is TGTGCCAGCAGCTTGACAGGGCCTCCTGGCTATGGCTACACCTTC. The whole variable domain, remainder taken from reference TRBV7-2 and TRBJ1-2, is GAGVSQSPSNKVTEKGKDVELRCDPISGHTALYWYRQSLGQGLEFLIYFQGNSAPDKSGLPSDRFSAERTGGSVSTLTIQRTQQEDSAVYLCASSLTGPPGYGYTFGSGTRLTVV.

The CDR3 nucleotides are TGCAGTGCTAGAGATCGGGAGACCCAGTACTTC. Encoded protein: CSARDRETQYF. This rearrangement joins TRBV20-1 to TRBJ2-5; no definite D call. The V end lost 0 bases, the J end lost 5 bases, and 4 bases lay between the germline ends. This CDR3 is 11 amino acids long. Germline V gene lookup returns CDR1 DFQATT and CDR2 SNEGSKA (reference sequence).

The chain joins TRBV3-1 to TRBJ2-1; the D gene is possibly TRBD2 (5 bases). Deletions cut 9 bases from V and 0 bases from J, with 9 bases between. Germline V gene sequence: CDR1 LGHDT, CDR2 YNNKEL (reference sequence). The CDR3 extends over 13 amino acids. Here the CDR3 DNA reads TGTGCCAGTGCGGGTAGCTCCTACAATGAGCAGTTCTTC. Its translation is CASAGSSYNEQFF.

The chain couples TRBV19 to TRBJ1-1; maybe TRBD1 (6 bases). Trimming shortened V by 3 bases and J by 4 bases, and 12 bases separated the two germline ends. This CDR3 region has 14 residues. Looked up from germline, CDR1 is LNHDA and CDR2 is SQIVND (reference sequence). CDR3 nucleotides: TGTGCCAGTAGTATCAGGCCAGGGGCCACTGAAGCTTTCTTT. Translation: CASSIRPGATEAFF.

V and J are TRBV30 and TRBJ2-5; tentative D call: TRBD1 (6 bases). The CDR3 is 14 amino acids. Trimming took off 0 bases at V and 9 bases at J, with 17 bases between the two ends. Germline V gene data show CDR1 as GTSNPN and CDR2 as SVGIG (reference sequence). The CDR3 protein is CAWSVGWSQGPQYF. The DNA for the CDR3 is TGTGCCTGGAGTGTAGGATGGTCCCAGGGGCCCCAGTACTTC.

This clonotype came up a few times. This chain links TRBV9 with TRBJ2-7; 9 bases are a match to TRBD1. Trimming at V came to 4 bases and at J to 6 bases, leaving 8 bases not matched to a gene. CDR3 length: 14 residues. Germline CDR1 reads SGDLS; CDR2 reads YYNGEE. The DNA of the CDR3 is TGTGCCAGCAGCTATCGGGACAGGGTGGCCGAGCAGTACTTC. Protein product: CASSYRDRVAEQYF.

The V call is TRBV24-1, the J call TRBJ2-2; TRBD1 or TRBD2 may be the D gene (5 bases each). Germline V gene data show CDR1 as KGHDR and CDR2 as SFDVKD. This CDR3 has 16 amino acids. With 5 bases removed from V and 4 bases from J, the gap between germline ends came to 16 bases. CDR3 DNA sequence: TGTGCCACCAGTGGGGCGAGAGGGGTCGGCACCGGGGAGCTGTTTTTT. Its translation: CATSGARGVGTGELFF.

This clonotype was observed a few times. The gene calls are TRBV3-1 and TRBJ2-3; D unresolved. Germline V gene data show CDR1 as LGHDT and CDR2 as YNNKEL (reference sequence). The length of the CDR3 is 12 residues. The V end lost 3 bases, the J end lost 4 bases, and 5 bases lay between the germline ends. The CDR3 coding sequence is TGTGCCAGCAGCCATTTCGCAGATACGCAGTATTTT. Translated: CASSHFADTQYF.

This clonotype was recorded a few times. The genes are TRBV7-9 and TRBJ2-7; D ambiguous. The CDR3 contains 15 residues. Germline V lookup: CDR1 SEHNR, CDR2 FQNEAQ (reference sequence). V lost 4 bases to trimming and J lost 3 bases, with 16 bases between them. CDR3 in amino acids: CASSSLSRRIYEQYF. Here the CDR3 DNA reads TGTGCCAGCAGCTCACTATCAAGACGGATCTACGAGCAGTACTTC.

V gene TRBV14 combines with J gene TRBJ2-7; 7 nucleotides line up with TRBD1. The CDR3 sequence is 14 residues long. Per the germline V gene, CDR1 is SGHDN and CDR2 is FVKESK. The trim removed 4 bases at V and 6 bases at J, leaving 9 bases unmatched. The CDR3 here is CASSRQGVLAEQYF. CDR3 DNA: TGTGCCAGCAGCCGACAGGGAGTCCTAGCCGAGCAGTACTTC.

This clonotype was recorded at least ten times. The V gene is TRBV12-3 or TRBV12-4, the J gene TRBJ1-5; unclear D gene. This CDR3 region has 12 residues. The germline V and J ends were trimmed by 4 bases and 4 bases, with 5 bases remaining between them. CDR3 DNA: TGTGCCAGCAGTTATGGAAATCAGCCCCAGCATTTT. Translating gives CASSYGNQPQHF.

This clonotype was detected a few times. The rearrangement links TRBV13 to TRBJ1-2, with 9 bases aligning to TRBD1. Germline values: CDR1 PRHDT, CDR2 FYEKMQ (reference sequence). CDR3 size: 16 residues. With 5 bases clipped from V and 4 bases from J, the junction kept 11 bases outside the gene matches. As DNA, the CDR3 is TGTGCCAGCAGCGGGACAGGGCTAATTACTCGCTATGGCTACACCTTC. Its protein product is CASSGTGLITRYGYTF. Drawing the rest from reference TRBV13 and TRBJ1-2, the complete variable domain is AAGVIQSPRHLIKEKRETATLKCYPIPRHDTVYWYQQGPGQDPQFLISFYEKMQSDKGSIPDRFSAQQFSDYHSELNMSSLELGDSALYFCASSGTGLITRYGYTFGSGTRLTVV.

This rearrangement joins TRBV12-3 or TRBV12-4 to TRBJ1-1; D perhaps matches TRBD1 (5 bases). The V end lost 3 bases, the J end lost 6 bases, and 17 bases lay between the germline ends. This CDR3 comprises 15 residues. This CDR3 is CASSFHPGVKAEAFF. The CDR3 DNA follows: TGTGCCAGCAGTTTCCACCCGGGGGTCAAGGCTGAAGCTTTCTTT.

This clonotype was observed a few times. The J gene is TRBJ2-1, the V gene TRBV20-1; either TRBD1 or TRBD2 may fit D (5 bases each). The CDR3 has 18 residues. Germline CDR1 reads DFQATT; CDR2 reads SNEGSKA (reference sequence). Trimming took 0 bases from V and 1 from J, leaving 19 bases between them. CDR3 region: CSARDSGRTWGSYNEQFF. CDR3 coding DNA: TGCAGTGCTAGAGACTCGGGCAGGACATGGGGGTCCTACAATGAGCAGTTCTTC.

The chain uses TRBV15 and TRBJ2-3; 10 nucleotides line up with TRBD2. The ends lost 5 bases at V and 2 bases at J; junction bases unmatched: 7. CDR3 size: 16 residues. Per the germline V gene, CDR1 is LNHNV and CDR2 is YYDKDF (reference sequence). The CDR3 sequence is CATSPQGTSDTDTQYF. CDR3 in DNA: TGTGCCACCAGCCCTCAGGGGACTAGCGACACAGATACGCAGTATTTT.

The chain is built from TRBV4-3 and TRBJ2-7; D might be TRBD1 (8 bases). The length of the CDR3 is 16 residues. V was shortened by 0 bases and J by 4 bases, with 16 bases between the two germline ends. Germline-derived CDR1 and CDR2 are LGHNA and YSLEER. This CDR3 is CASSQEPGQGGYEQYF. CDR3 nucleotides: TGCGCCAGCAGCCAAGAACCCGGACAGGGAGGGTACGAGCAGTACTTC.

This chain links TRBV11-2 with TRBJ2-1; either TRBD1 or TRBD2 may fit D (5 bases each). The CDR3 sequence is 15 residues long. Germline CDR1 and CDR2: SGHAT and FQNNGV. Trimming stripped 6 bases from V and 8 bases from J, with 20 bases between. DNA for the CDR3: TGTGCCAGCAGGGAACCCGAGGGGTTGTGGTATGAGCAGTTCTTC. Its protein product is CASREPEGLWYEQFF.

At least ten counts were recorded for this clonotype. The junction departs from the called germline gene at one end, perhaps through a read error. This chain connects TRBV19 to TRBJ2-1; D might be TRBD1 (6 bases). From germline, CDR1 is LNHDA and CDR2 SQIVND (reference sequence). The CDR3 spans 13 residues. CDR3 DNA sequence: TGCGCCAGCAGCCGGACAGTGTACAATGAGCAGTTCTTC. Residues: CASSRTVYNEQFF.

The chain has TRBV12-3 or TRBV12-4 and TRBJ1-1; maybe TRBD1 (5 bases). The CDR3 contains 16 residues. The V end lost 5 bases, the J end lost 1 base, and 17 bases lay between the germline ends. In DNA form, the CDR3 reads TGTGCCAGCAGTCTCACTGCAGGGCCGGGGAACACTGAAGCTTTCTTT. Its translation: CASSLTAGPGNTEAFF.

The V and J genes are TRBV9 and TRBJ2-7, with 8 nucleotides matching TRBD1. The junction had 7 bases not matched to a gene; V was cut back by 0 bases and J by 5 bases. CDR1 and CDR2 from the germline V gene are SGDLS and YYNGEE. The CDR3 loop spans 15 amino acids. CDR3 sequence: CASSVAPDRAHEQYF. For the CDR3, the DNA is TGTGCCAGCAGCGTAGCGCCGGACAGGGCCCACGAGCAGTACTTC.

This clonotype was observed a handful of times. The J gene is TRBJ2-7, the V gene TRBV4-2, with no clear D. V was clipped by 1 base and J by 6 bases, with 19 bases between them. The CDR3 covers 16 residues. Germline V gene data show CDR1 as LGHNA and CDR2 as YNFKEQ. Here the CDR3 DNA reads TGTGCCAGCAGCCAAGCCGCTGACATGTTGGTGGGCGAGCAGTACTTC. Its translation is CASSQAADMLVGEQYF.

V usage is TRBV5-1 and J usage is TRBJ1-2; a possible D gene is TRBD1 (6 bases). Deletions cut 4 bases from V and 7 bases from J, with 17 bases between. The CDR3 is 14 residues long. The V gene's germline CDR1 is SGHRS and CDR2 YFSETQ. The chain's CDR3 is CASSLTDRSGGYTF. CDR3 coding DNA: TGCGCCAGCAGCCTCACCGACAGGAGCGGTGGCTACACCTTC. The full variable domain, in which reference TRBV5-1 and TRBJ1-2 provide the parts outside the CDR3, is KAGVTQTPRYLIKTRGQQVTLSCSPISGHRSVSWYQQTPGQGLQFLFEYFSETQRNKGNFPGRFSGRQFSNSRSEMNVSTLELGDSALYLCASSLTDRSGGYTFGSGTRLTVV.

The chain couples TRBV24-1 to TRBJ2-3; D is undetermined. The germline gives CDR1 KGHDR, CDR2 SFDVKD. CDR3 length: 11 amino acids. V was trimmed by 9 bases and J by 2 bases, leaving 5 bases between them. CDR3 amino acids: CATQATDTQYF. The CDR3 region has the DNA TGTGCCACCCAAGCCACAGATACGCAGTATTTT.

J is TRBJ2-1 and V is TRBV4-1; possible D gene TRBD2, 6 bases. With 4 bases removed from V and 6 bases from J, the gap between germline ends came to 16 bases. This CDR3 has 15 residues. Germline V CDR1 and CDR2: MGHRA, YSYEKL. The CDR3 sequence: CASSPGIADLNEQFF. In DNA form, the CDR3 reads TGCGCCAGCAGCCCCGGAATAGCGGACCTCAATGAGCAGTTCTTC.